These 4 T cell receptor beta chains originate from one sample sequenced in a study of cytomegalovirus exposure and HLA in healthy donors. The PCR had 60 Vbeta and 13 Jbeta primers. Produced via immunoSEQ multiplex PCR; TCRdb's table is partial and in-frame only. Seen here are 150,000 to 200,000 clones, about 59% observed once, and the top ten hold around 3%. Input material: PBMCs. The source of these receptors is a man in his forties in good health and CMV-seronegative.

Regarding this clone: Different DNA sequences within this sample yield the same CDR3. The chain joins TRBV20-1 to TRBJ2-1; weak D call: TRBD1 (5 bases). Trimming pared 6 bases from V and 5 bases from J, leaving 8 bases between. CDR3 length: 11 residues. The germline CDR1 and CDR2 sequences are DFQATT and SNEGSKA (reference sequence). The CDR3 is CSANRNNEQFF. In DNA, the CDR3 is TGCAGTGCAAACAGGAACAATGAGCAGTTCTTC.

The V call is TRBV28, the J call TRBJ2-2; the match to TRBD2 covers 7 bases. The CDR3 is 16 residues long. Germline CDR1 and CDR2: MDHEN and SYDVKM. Unmatched junction bases numbered 9, after V lost 4 bases and J lost 4 bases. CDR3 in amino acids: CASSWGGGGSTGELFF. The CDR3 nucleotides are TGTGCCAGCAGTTGGGGTGGGGGGGGATCCACCGGGGAGCTGTTTTTT.

In its sample, this clone was seen a few times. The chain employs TRBV7-2 and TRBJ2-7; TRBD2 agrees at 8 bases. Trimming removed 2 bases from V and 3 bases from J; junction bases left unmatched: 6. Germline CDR1 SGHTA, CDR2 FQGNSA. The CDR3 consists of 15 residues. The CDR3 nucleotides are TGTGCCAGCAGCTTACAGCGGGAGACCTTCTACGAGCAGTACTTC. Translated, it gives CASSLQRETFYEQYF.

The chain recombines TRBV28 with TRBJ1-1; 7 bases line up with TRBD1. Trimming removed 1 base from V and 4 bases from J; junction bases left unmatched: 0. The CDR3 loop spans 13 amino acids. CDR1 and CDR2 (germline): MDHEN, SYDVKM. In DNA form, the CDR3 reads TGTGCCAGCAGTTTATACAGGGGCACTGAAGCTTTCTTT. This translates into CASSLYRGTEAFF.